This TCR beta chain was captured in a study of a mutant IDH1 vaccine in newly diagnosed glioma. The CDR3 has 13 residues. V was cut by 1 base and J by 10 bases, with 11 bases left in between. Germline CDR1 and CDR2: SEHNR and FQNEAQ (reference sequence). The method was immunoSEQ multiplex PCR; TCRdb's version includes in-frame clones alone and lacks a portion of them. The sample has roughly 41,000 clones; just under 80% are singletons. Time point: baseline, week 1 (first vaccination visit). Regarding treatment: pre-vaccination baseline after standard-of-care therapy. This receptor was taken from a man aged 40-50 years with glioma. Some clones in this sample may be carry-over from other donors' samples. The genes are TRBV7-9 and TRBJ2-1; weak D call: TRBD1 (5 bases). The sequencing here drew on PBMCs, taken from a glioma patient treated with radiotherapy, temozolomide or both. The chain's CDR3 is CASSLDRFNEQFF. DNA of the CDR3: TGTGCCAGCAGCTTAGACAGGTTTAACGAGCAGTTCTTC.